The clone carrying this T cell receptor beta chain was recorded a few times. Its cognate antigen is unknown. This sample stems from a study of response to subunit inactivated influenza vaccine. TCRdb recomputed calls from the RT-PCR reads with MiXCR, one row per CDR3 protein. The sample records 650,000 to 700,000 distinct CDR3 sequences, about a sixth being singletons. General study results and limits: The study's authors posited that every seasonal influenza vaccination enlists few new T cells.

Sequenced here: PBMCs from blood, sampled approximately 13 days after vaccination. The TCR originated in a man aged 50-59 years who received an inactivated influenza vaccine.

CDR3: CSASGLAGGYSYNEQFF. In DNA form, the CDR3 reads TGCAGTGCTAGTGGACTAGCGGGGGGGTACTCCTACAATGAGCAGTTCTTC. The J gene is TRBJ2-1, the V gene TRBV20-1; 15 bases agree with TRBD2. Germline CDR1 DFQATT, CDR2 SNEGSKA (reference sequence). J lost 0 bases, V lost 3 bases, and 3 bases had no gene match. The CDR3 has 17 amino acids.